The clone carrying this TCR beta chain has more than one count but fewer than ten. The antigen is undetermined. These data belong to a study of cytomegalovirus exposure and HLA in healthy donors. General study points: Presence/absence analyses took donor sequencing depth as roughly uniform. In a later analysis, compared with equally common non-associated chains, HLA-associated beta chains were more expanded. Trimming of TCR beta V- and J-genes showed a link, identified in a later analysis, to a missense DCLRE1C variant.

From germline, CDR1 is SGHTA and CDR2 FQGNSA. The CDR3 is 15 amino acids. The V and J ends lost 1 base and 7 bases respectively, with 14 bases between them. The primer mix had 60 Vbeta and 13 Jbeta primers. Data came from immunoSEQ multiplex PCR; TCRdb stores just in-frame clones and leaves some out. Among over 100,000 clones listed, 72% were seen once. The clonotype originates from a man aged 50-60 years in good health and CMV-seropositive. Sample: PBMCs. The rearrangement joins TRBV7-2 to TRBJ2-1, with D possibly matching TRBD2 (5 bases). The CDR3: CASSLGGPVRNEQFF. In DNA, the CDR3 is TGTGCCAGCAGCTTAGGAGGGCCGGTTAGGAATGAGCAGTTCTTC.